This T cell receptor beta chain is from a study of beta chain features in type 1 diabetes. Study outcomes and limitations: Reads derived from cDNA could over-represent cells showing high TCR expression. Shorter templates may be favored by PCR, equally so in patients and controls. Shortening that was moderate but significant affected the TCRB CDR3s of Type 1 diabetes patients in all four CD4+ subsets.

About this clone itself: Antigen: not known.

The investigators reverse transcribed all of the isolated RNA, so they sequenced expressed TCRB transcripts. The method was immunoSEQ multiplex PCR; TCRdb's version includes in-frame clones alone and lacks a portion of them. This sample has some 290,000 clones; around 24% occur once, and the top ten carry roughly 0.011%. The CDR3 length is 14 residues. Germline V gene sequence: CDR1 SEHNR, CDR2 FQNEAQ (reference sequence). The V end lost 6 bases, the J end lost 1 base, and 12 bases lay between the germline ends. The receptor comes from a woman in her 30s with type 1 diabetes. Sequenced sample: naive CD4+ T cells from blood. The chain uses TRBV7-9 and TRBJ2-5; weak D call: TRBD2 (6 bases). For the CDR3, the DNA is TGTGCCAGCAGTATCCGGGAGCCCCAAGAGACCCAGTACTTC. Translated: CASSIREPQETQYF.